These 16 T cell receptor beta chains came from one sample sequenced in a study of ipilimumab plus nivolumab after autologous stem cell transplantation (dated by TCRdb to about 2021). The library was obtained by the immunoSEQ multiplex PCR assay. The clones in this table, taken by TCRdb from immuneACCESS, are in-frame only. Not every clone is retained; where verified, under half of the shortfall comes from an unresolved V gene, and the cause of the rest is unknown. The table for this sample lists 37,000 or so clones; about 91% of them were counted only once. The top ten clonotypes cover 0.75% to 1% of the sample. The sample here was PBMCs, taken in a trial of ipilimumab plus nivolumab as post-transplant consolidation. The receptors were gathered from a male donor with multiple myeloma.

The chain combines TRBV6-5 with TRBJ2-4; a weak D match, TRBD1 (6 bases). Trimming took off 0 bases at V and 0 bases at J, with 6 bases between the two ends. CDR1 and CDR2 (germline): MNHEY, SVGAGI. The CDR3 is made up of 15 amino acids. CDR3 coding DNA: TGTGCCAGCAGTTACTCGACAGGAGCCAAAAACATTCAGTACTTC. Its translation is CASSYSTGAKNIQYF.

This chain joins TRBV5-8 and TRBJ1-5, with D possibly being TRBD1 (6 bases). The ends were cut back, 4 bases at V and 3 bases at J, with 14 bases in the middle. Germline V gene sequence: CDR1 SGHTS, CDR2 YDEGEE. The CDR3 consists of 15 residues. The CDR3 DNA follows: TGTGCCAGCAGCCCCGGACAGAAAATCAATCAGCCCCAGCATTTT. Amino acids: CASSPGQKINQPQHF.

This chain connects TRBV5-1 to TRBJ2-1; TRBD2 agrees at 8 bases. Trimming at V came to 0 bases and at J to 5 bases, leaving 4 bases not matched to a gene. This CDR3 is 15 amino acids long. In germline, CDR1 is SGHRS, CDR2 YFSETQ. CDR3 nucleotides: TGCGCCAGCAGCTTGGCAGGCGGGGGGAACAATGAGCAGTTCTTC. Amino acids: CASSLAGGGNNEQFF.

The chain uses TRBV7-9 and TRBJ1-4; D call uncertain. Trimming stripped 1 base from V and 7 bases from J, with 10 bases between. The germline V gene has CDR1 SEHNR and CDR2 FQNEAQ (reference sequence). The CDR3 runs 14 residues. CDR3 region: CASSLGAPSEKLFF. CDR3 bases: TGTGCCAGCAGCTTAGGGGCCCCCTCTGAAAAACTGTTTTTT.

The chain recombines TRBV6-6 with TRBJ1-6; possibly TRBD1 for D (6 bases). The CDR3 sequence is 14 residues long. Germline CDR1 and CDR2: MNHNY and SVGAGI (reference sequence). Trimming removed 5 bases at V and 6 bases at J, with 11 bases between. The CDR3 sequence is CASSRDIFNSPLHF. In nucleotides, the CDR3 is TGTGCCAGCAGTCGGGACATCTTTAATTCACCCCTCCACTTT.

V usage is TRBV27 and J usage is TRBJ2-3; D not certain. Germline values: CDR1 MNHEY, CDR2 SMNVEV (reference sequence). With 2 bases removed from V and 7 bases from J, the gap between germline ends came to 4 bases. The CDR3 runs 11 residues. The CDR3 DNA sequence: TGTGCCAGCAGTTTAGGGCATACGCAGTATTTT. Its protein product is CASSLGHTQYF.

The chain employs TRBV27 and TRBJ2-3; D uncertain. The CDR3 consists of 13 residues. V lost 4 bases, J lost 4 bases, and 9 bases lay in between. Germline CDR1 and CDR2: MNHEY and SMNVEV (reference sequence). The CDR3 region has the DNA TGTGCCAGCAGTTATAACCCTCCAGATACGCAGTATTTT. Encoded protein: CASSYNPPDTQYF.

The chain joins TRBV7-2 to TRBJ1-2, with D uncertain. V was shortened by 1 base and J by 3 bases, with 9 bases between the two germline ends. The CDR3 spans 14 residues. Germline-derived CDR1 and CDR2 are SGHTA and FQGNSA. The CDR3 coding sequence is TGTGCCAGCAGCTTAGTTGGCGTTTACTATGGCTACACCTTC. This translates into CASSLVGVYYGYTF.

The chain uses TRBV9 and TRBJ2-5; 8 positions agree with TRBD2. V lost 3 bases and J lost 5; bases outside the gene matches: 9. CDR1 SGDLS and CDR2 YYNGEE come from the germline V gene. The CDR3 is made up of 15 amino acids. CDR3 in DNA: TGTGCCAGCAGCGCCGGGGGGGGCCGAAGCGAGACCCAGTACTTC. Amino acid sequence: CASSAGGGRSETQYF.

CDR3 DNA: TGTGCCAGCAGCTGGACAACAACTAATGAAAAACTGTTTTTT. Its translation: CASSWTTTNEKLFF. This chain uses TRBV5-6 with TRBJ1-4; possible D gene TRBD1, 5 bases. Trimming stripped 3 bases from V and 0 bases from J, with 6 bases between. CDR1 is SGHDT and CDR2 is YYEEEE in the germline V gene. This CDR3 is built from 14 residues.

The CDR3 bases are TGTGCCAGCAGCTCTAGTGGGTTGGGAGCTTTCTTT. Protein sequence: CASSSSGLGAFF. The rearrangement uses TRBV5-8 and TRBJ1-1; no clear D. V lost 3 bases and J 10 bases, leaving 13 bases between the germline ends. This CDR3 contains 12 residues. Germline-derived CDR1 and CDR2 are SGHTS and YDEGEE.

CDR3 bases: TGTGCCAGTAGTATTGTCTCTGGGGAGTTGAGCACTGAAGCTTTCTTT. As protein: CASSIVSGELSTEAFF. This rearrangement joins TRBV19 to TRBJ1-1; D not resolved. Germline V CDR1 and CDR2: LNHDA, SQIVND (reference sequence). V lost 3 bases and J lost 4, with 18 bases in between. The length of the CDR3 is 16 residues.

The chain employs TRBV28 and TRBJ2-7, with TRBD2 matching over 7 bases. Unmatched junction bases numbered 14, after V lost 6 bases and J lost 6 bases. Germline lookup yields CDR1 MDHEN and CDR2 SYDVKM. The CDR3 consists of 15 residues. CDR3 bases: TGTGCCAGCAGGGGAACAGGCGGACTAGGGATCGAGCAGTACTTC. Translation gives CASRGTGGLGIEQYF.

The chain has TRBV2 and TRBJ2-1; TRBD1 aligns across 10 bases. This CDR3 is built from 15 residues. Germline V gives CDR1 SNHLY, CDR2 FYNNEI. V dropped 4 bases and J dropped 7; count of bases not matched to a gene: 7. The CDR3 here is CASSADRGRANEQFF. Here the CDR3 DNA reads TGTGCCAGCAGTGCTGACAGGGGGCGGGCTAATGAGCAGTTCTTC.

This clone has just a few counts. The V and J genes are TRBV7-9 and TRBJ1-3; tentative D call: TRBD1 (5 bases). Germline CDR1 reads SEHNR; CDR2 reads FQNEAQ (reference sequence). CDR3 length: 16 amino acids. V was pared by 2 bases and J by 4 bases, with 15 bases between. The CDR3 here is CASSLRTGRAGNTIYF. The CDR3 region has the DNA TGTGCCAGCAGCTTACGGACGGGGCGTGCAGGAAACACCATATATTTT.

V and J are TRBV2 and TRBJ1-1; TRBD1 agrees at 10 bases. After removal of 6 bases from V and 7 bases from J, the junction contained 5 bases not matched to a gene. This CDR3 is built from 13 residues. Germline loops: CDR1 SNHLY, CDR2 FYNNEI. CDR3 in amino acids: CASRTGTGDEAFF. The CDR3 DNA is TGTGCCAGCAGGACCGGGACAGGGGATGAAGCTTTCTTT.